Listed below are T cell receptor beta chains from one sample, sequenced in a study of cytotoxic CD8 clonotypes in ibrutinib-treated CLL. Generated by immunoSEQ multiplex PCR, the TCRdb table keeps only in-frame clones and is missing some. The data contain tens of thousands of clones, approximately 57% of them seen just once; the ten biggest clones take up roughly 15%. Sequenced here: PBMCs, sampled after 12 months of ibrutinib treatment. The receptors were gathered from a human donor with chronic lymphocytic leukemia. The conserved cysteine and the conserved F or W are not part of the CDR3 here. A D gene is named only where the DNA matches it firmly.

J,V,D,CDR3
TRBJ2-1,TRBV4-1,NA,ASSQDSPSAYNEQF
TRBJ1-4,TRBV6-5,NA,ASRDGPNEKLF
TRBJ2-2,TRBV27,NA,ASSPRTLTGELF
TRBJ1-2,TRBV7-2,TRBD1,ASSQTGKEGYT
TRBJ1-1,TRBV5-6,TRBD1,ASSLRRTGGTEAF
TRBJ2-5,TRBV11-2,NA,ASSLGSGVETQY
TRBJ2-2,TRBV6-1,TRBD1,ATTDRATNTGELF
TRBJ2-3,TRBV11-3,NA,ASSHPKRRPGQSTDTQY
TRBJ1-3,TRBV7-2,NA,ASSPRRGGGNTIY
TRBJ1-5,TRBV6-1,NA,ASRSNQPQH
TRBJ2-3,TRBV6-4,NA,ASSDGGSSTDTQY
TRBJ2-5,TRBV6-1,NA,ASPKQGQETQY
TRBJ2-7,TRBV7-2,TRBD1,ASSTRTGIREQY
TRBJ2-7,TRBV7-8,TRBD2,ASSLAPLAGRNEQY
TRBJ1-3,TRBV6-1,TRBD1,ASSETGTHSGNTIY
TRBJ1-2,TRBV5-8,NA,ASSLTGLNYGYT
TRBJ2-5,TRBV4-1,NA,ASSLRQTYQETQY
TRBJ2-5,TRBV2,NA,ASRQDRGETQY
TRBJ2-6,TRBV19,NA,ASRRLASGANVLT
TRBJ2-5,TRBV28,TRBD2,ASSKGLAISEKTQY
TRBJ1-6,TRBV6-1,NA,ASSERAGLSNSPLH
TRBJ2-3,TRBV19,NA,ASSIIGDTQY
TRBJ2-1,TRBV5-1,TRBD2,ASSLVGGGAHEQF
TRBJ2-5,TRBV7-9,TRBD2,ASSSMGLRNETQY
TRBJ2-7,TRBV6-6,NA,ASMPSQSSYEQY
TRBJ2-5,TRBV7-9,NA,ASSFPQDRRQETQY
TRBJ2-1,TRBV18,NA,ASSPREEQF